Presented here are 2 T cell receptor beta chains from one specimen sequenced in a study of CD8+CD57+ T cells in acquired aplastic anemia. Before being chosen for sequencing, patients had shown CD8+CD57+ cell expansion by flow cytometry. Genomic DNA constituted the template upon which TCR beta VDJ and CDR3 profiling was performed. TCRdb recomputed calls from the reads with MiXCR, one row per CDR3 protein. The sample consists of around 200,000 distinct CDR3 sequences, almost 50% of them appearing once. The sample consisted of sorted CD4+, CD8+, or CD8+CD57+ T cells (not recorded which) from PBMCs. The source of these receptors is a human donor with aplastic anemia.

This clonotype was picked up a small number of times. The rearrangement links TRBV19 to TRBJ2-3; D unresolved. V was trimmed by 5 bases and J by 7 bases, leaving 13 bases between them. Germline lookup yields CDR1 LNHDA and CDR2 SQIVND (reference sequence). The CDR3 spans 13 residues. The DNA for the CDR3 is TGTGCCAGTAGTCCCCAGGTTGCCCATACGCAGTATTTT. Translation gives CASSPQVAHTQYF. The variable domain in full, with the rest retrieved from reference TRBV19 and TRBJ2-3, is DGGITQSPKYLFRKEGQNVTLSCEQNLNHDAMYWYRQDPGQGLRLIYYSQIVNDFQKGDIAEGYSVSREKKESFPLTVTSAQKNPTAFYLCASSPQVAHTQYFGPGTRLTVL.

CDR3 sequence: CASTLGQGAISAEAFF. CDR3 DNA sequence: TGTGCCAGCACCCTAGGACAGGGGGCGATTAGCGCTGAAGCTTTCTTT. The chain uses TRBV7-8 and TRBJ1-1; 11 bases fit TRBD1. With V trimmed by 7 bases and J by 6 bases, 13 bases remained unmatched. In germline, CDR1 is SGHVS, CDR2 FQNEAQ. CDR3 size: 16 residues.